Listed below are T cell receptor beta chains from one sample, sequenced in a study of T cell repertoires in cytomegalovirus infection. These TCRs are of unknown antigen specificity. TCRdb reprocessed the reads with MiXCR, giving one entry per CDR3 protein. The data show a few hundred thousand distinct CDR3 sequences, under 45% seen once. The specimen comprised cultured PBMCs, sampled from culture after CMV antigen stimulation. These receptors came from a human donor in good health (CMV status not recorded). Some clones in this sample may be carry-over from other donors' samples. The CDR3 runs from the conserved cysteine through the conserved F or W. The order of the fields is CDR3 protein, CDR3 DNA, J gene, clone size, V gene, D gene. A D gene is named only where the DNA matches it firmly. Rows give clone size only sometimes, using once, few, many, or a class for an expanded clone.

CDR3: CASSSTGGIDGYTF
DNA: TGTGCCAGCAGTTCGACAGGGGGGATCGATGGCTACACCTTC
J: TRBJ1-2
size: few
V: TRBV12-3/TRBV12-4
D: TRBD1

CDR3: CASSRQELNTEAFF
DNA: TGTGCCAGCAGTCGGCAGGAGCTAAACACTGAAGCTTTCTTT
J: TRBJ1-1
size: NA
V: TRBV7-2
D: NA

CDR3: CAIKGPTLTDTQYF
DNA: TGTGCCATCAAGGGCCCTACACTCACAGATACGCAGTATTTT
J: TRBJ2-3
size: NA
V: TRBV10-3
D: NA

CDR3: CASSLLGRRSTDTQYF
DNA: TGTGCCAGCAGCTTACTCGGGAGAAGGAGCACAGATACGCAGTATTTT
J: TRBJ2-3
size: NA
V: TRBV7-6
D: NA

CDR3: CASSLESGGHQPQHF
DNA: TGTGCCAGCAGCTTAGAGTCAGGGGGCCATCAGCCCCAGCATTTT
J: TRBJ1-5
size: NA
V: TRBV7-9
D: TRBD1

CDR3: CASSIPTERTEAFF
DNA: TGTGCCAGTAGTATCCCGACAGAGCGGACTGAAGCTTTCTTT
J: TRBJ1-1
size: NA
V: TRBV19
D: NA

CDR3: CASSYREGRMYF
DNA: TGTGCCAGCAGTTACCGAGAGGGAAGAATGTACTTC
J: TRBJ2-7
size: few
V: TRBV6-5
D: NA

CDR3: CASSWRGRETQYF
DNA: TGTGCCAGCAGTTGGCGGGGTCGGGAGACCCAGTACTTC
J: TRBJ2-5
size: NA
V: TRBV7-9
D: NA

CDR3: CASSYSALAGEYEQYF
DNA: TGTGCCAGCAGTTACTCAGCGCTAGCGGGCGAGTACGAGCAGTACTTC
J: TRBJ2-7
size: NA
V: TRBV6-6
D: TRBD2

CDR3: CASSLKSNQPQHF
DNA: TGTGCCAGCAGCTTAAAGAGCAATCAGCCCCAGCATTTT
J: TRBJ1-5
size: NA
V: TRBV7-2
D: NA

CDR3: CASRGALPLGETQYF
DNA: TGTGCCAGCAGGGGGGCTCTACCTCTGGGGGAGACCCAGTACTTC
J: TRBJ2-5
size: NA
V: TRBV12-3/TRBV12-4
D: NA

CDR3: CASRPEVPSSGNTIYF
DNA: TGTGCCAGCAGGCCGGAGGTACCCAGCTCTGGAAACACCATATATTTT
J: TRBJ1-3
size: once
V: TRBV7-9
D: NA